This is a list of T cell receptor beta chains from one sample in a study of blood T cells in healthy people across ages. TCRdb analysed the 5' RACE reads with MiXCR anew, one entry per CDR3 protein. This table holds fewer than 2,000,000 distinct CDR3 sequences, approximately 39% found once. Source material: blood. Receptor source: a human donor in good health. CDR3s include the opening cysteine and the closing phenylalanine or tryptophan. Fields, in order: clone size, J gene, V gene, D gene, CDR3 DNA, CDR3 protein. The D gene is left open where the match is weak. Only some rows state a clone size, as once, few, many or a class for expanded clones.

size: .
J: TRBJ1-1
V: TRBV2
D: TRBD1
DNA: TGTGCCAGCATTTGGGACAGAAACACTGAAGCTTTCTTT
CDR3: CASIWDRNTEAFF

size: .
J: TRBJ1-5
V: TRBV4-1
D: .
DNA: TGCGCCAGCAGCCAAGTTAGGTCGTTGTTTGGGGCGGATAGCAATCAGCCCCAGCATTTT
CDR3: CASSQVRSLFGADSNQPQHF

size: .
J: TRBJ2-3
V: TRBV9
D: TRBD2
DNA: TGTGTCAGCAGCGATCTTAGCGGGGGAGGCACAGATACGCAGTATTTT
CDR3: CVSSDLSGGGTDTQYF

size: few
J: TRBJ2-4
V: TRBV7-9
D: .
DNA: TGTGCCAGCAGACCCACGGGACAAGAAGAGCAGTACTTC
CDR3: CASRPTGQEEQYF

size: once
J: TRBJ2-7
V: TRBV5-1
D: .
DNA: TGCGCCAGCAGCTTCGCAACTTCGGGGTTCGGCGAGCAGTACTTC
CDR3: CASSFATSGFGEQYF

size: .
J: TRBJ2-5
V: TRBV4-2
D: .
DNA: TGTGCCAGCAGCCAAGATAAAAGTTTTGGGACCCAGTACTTC
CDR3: CASSQDKSFGTQYF

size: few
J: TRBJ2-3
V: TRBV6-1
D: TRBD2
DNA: TGTGCCAGCAAGCCTAGCGGGGGAGATACGCAGTATTTT
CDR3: CASKPSGGDTQYF

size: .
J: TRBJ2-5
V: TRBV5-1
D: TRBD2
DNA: TGCGCCAGCAGCTTTATCGGGACTATCCAAGAGACCCAGTACTTC
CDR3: CASSFIGTIQETQYF

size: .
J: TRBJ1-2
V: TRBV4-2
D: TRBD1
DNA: TGTGCCAGCAGCCAGTATCCCGGGACAGGGAATGGCTACACCTTC
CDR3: CASSQYPGTGNGYTF

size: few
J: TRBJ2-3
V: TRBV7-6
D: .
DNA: TGTGCCAGCAGCTCCGTTGGCGGGCCCTCACGCACAGATACGCAGTATTTT
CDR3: CASSSVGGPSRTDTQYF

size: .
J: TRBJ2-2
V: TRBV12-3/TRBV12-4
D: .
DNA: TGTGCCAGCAGTGGCCGGAGTTGGGGGGCCGACTACACCGGGGAGCTGTTTTTT
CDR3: CASSGRSWGADYTGELFF

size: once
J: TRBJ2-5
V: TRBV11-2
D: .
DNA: TGTGCCAGCAGCTGGGCCGGGTCGTCCGGGGAGACCCAGTACTTC
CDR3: CASSWAGSSGETQYF

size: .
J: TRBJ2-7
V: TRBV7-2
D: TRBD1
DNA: TGTGCCAGCAGTTCCGACAGGGGGCTATACAATGAGCAGTACTTC
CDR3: CASSSDRGLYNEQYF

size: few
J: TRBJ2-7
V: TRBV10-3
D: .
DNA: TGTGCCATCAGTGAGATAACAGGGACGCCATACGAGCAGTACTTC
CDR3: CAISEITGTPYEQYF

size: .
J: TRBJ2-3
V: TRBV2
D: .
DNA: TGTGCCAGCAGTGAGGAGGTTCCGTGGTATTTT
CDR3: CASSEEVPWYF

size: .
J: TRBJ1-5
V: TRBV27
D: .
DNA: TGTGCCAGCAGTTCCGTCGGGGAGAGCCCCCAGCATTTT
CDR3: CASSSVGESPQHF

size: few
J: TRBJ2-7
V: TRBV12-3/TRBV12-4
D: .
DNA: TGTGCCAGCAGTTTACAGGTCGACAGCCCAAACTACGAGCAGTACTTC
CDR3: CASSLQVDSPNYEQYF

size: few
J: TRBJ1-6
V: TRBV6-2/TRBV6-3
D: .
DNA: TGTGCCAGCAGTTACAGGGTCGGGCGAGATTCACCCCTCCACTTT
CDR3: CASSYRVGRDSPLHF

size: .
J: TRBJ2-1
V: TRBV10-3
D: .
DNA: TGTGCCATCAGTGACGTGGACTTCCCCTCCTACAATGAGCAGTTCTTC
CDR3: CAISDVDFPSYNEQFF

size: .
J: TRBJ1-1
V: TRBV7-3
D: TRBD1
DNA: TGTGCCAGCAGTAAACAGGGGGTGGACACTGAAGCTTTCTTT
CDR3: CASSKQGVDTEAFF

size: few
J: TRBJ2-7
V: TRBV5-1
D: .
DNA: TGCGCCAGCAGCTTGAATCCAGAATCCTACGAGCAGTACTTC
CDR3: CASSLNPESYEQYF

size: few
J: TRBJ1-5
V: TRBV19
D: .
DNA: TGTGCCAGTAGTATTAGGGGGGCTCTGGGTCAGCCCCAGCATTTT
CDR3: CASSIRGALGQPQHF

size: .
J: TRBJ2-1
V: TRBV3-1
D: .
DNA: TGTGCCAGCAGCCAAGATGTCCTCAGGAAGCTAAACAATGAGCAGTTCTTC
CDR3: CASSQDVLRKLNNEQFF

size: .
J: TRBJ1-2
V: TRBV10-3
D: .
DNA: TGTGCCATCAGTGAGGAGGGGAGGGGAGCTAACTATGGCTACACCTTC
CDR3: CAISEEGRGANYGYTF

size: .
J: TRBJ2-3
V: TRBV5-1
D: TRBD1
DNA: TGCGCCAGCAGCTCAATGGACAGGGCGGCAGATACGCAGTATTTT
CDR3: CASSSMDRAADTQYF

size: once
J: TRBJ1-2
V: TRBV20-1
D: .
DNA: TGCAGTGCTAGGGTAGGGGTTAATGGCTACACCTTC
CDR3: CSARVGVNGYTF

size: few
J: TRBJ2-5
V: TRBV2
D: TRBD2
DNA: TGTGCCAGCAGTGAAGCGCTTCAGGGAGCGGGGAAGCAAGAGACCCAGTACTTC
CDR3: CASSEALQGAGKQETQYF

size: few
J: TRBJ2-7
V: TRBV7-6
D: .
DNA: TGTGCCAGCAGCTTAGATCATAGCCTTTCCTACGAGCAGTACTTC
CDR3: CASSLDHSLSYEQYF

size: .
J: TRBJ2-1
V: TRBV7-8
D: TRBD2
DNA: TGTGCCAGCAGCACCGAGGGGGCTAGCGGGACACTCTACAATGAGCAGTTCTTC
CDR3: CASSTEGASGTLYNEQFF

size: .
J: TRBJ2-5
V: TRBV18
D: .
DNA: TGTGCCAGCTCACCAATTCCGGGTCCAGGTGGGGAGACCCAGTACTTC
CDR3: CASSPIPGPGGETQYF

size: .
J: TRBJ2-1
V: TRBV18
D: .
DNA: TGTGCCAGCTCGCACGGGGGACAGTTGGGGGATGAGCAGTTCTTC
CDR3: CASSHGGQLGDEQFF

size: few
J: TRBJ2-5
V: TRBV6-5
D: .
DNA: TGTGCCAGCAGTTACTCGCGCCACCATGGGGAGACCCAGTACTTC
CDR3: CASSYSRHHGETQYF

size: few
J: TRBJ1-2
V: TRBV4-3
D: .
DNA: TGCGCCAGCAGCCAAGATGTAAGGGGTGACTATGGCTACACCTTC
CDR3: CASSQDVRGDYGYTF

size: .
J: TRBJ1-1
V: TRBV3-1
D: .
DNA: TGTGCCAGCAGCCAAGATAATTCGGGGAACACTGAAGCTTTCTTT
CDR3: CASSQDNSGNTEAFF

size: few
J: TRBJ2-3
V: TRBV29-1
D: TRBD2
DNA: TGCAGCGCCAGAGGACTAGCGGGGGGAGATACGCAGTATTTT
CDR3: CSARGLAGGDTQYF

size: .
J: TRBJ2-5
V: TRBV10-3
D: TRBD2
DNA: TGTGCCTCCCTAGCGGGAGCACAAGAGACCCAGTACTTC
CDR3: CASLAGAQETQYF

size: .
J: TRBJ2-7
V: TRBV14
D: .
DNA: TGTGCCAGCAGCCAAAAGTTCGGGGGGCGAGGGTACGAGCAGTACTTC
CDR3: CASSQKFGGRGYEQYF

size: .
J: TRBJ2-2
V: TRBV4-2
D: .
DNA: TGTGCCAGCAGCCAAGATGCCGGGAACACCGGGGAGCTGTTTTTT
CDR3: CASSQDAGNTGELFF

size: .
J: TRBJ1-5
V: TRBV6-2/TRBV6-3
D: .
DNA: TGTGCCAGCAGTTACTCGCCTAGGAAGGGGGTTCAGGGCAATCAGCCCCAGCATTTT
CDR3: CASSYSPRKGVQGNQPQHF

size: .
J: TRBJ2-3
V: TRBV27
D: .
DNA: TGTGCCAGCAGCCGACAGTCCACCACAGATACGCAGTATTTT
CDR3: CASSRQSTTDTQYF

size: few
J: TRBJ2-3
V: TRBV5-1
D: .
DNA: TGCGCCAGCAGCTTGGGACCAGGCTATAGCACAGATACGCAGTATTTT
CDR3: CASSLGPGYSTDTQYF

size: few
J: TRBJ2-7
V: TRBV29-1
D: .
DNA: TGCGGCGTCGGTCGGGACCCTTACGAGCAGTACTTC
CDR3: CGVGRDPYEQYF

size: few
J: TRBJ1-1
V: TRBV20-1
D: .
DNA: TGCAGTGCTAGAGGGGGACGGGGTATCCCTGAAGCTTTCTTT
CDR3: CSARGGRGIPEAFF

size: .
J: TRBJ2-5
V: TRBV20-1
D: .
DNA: TGCAGTGCTCGCAACCCCCAGGGGTCGGGGGAGACCCAGTACTTC
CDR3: CSARNPQGSGETQYF

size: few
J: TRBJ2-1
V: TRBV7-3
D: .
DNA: TGTGCCAGCAGCGGATCTAATGGGGGTCAGCAGTTCTTC
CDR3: CASSGSNGGQQFF

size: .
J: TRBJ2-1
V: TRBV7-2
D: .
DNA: TGTGCCAGCAGCTTAGGTCTCCAGTCGGGCGAGCAGTTCTTC
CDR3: CASSLGLQSGEQFF

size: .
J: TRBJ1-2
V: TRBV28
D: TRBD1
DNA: TGTGCCAGCAGACCAACAGGGGTCGGCTACACCTTC
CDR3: CASRPTGVGYTF

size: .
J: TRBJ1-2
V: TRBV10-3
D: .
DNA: TGTGCCATCAGTGAAGAGAGACTCGGGCGGGGCTACACCTTC
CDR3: CAISEERLGRGYTF